This TCR beta chain originates from a study of T cell clusters in autoimmune cytopenias. This CDR3 has 19 residues. Findings of the study overall: The cluster-lack signature was not seen for secondary cytopenia versus chronic lymphocytic leukemia.

Multiplex touch-down PCR amplified TRB using TRB-A and TRB-B pools in one tube. Using the multiplex PCR reads, TCRdb records one entry per CDR3 protein without DNA. This sample contains about 1,800 distinct CDR3 sequences. This clonotype counts as medium-sized by frequency. Its antigen is still unknown. Roughly 38,000 genome equivalents of blood DNA were amplified for TRB. These same records also appear under a second study, on T cell repertoires in aging, cancer and after chemotherapy. From that paper: Healthy donors lost TCR diversity with age mainly through richness, cancer patients through richness and evenness. Across the chemotherapy interval, each cancer cohort showed higher median generation probability, suggesting thymic rebound.

The rearrangement uses TRBV12-3 or TRBV12-4 and TRBJ1-2; the TCRdb call, TRBD1, lacks DNA for checking. The specimen was peripheral blood. This TCR derives from a human donor with chronic lymphocytic leukemia. The CDR3 loop reads CASSLASQGPGPGTGGYTF.